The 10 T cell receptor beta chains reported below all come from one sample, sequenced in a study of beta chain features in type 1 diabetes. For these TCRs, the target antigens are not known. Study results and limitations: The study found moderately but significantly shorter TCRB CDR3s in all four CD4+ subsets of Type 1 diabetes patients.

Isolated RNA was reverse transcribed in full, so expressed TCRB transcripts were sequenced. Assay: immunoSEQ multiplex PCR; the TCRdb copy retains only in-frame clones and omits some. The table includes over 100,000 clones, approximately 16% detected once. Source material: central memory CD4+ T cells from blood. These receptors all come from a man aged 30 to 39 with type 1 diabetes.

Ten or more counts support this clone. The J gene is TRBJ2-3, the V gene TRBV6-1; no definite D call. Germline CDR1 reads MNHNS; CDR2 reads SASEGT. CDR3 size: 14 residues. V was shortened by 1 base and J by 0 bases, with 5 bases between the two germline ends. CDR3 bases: TGTGCCAGCAGTGAAGGGTCTAGCACAGATACGCAGTATTTT. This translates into CASSEGSSTDTQYF.

This CDR3 is CASIGPGDNYGYTF. DNA for the CDR3: TGTGCCAGTATTGGCCCCGGAGATAACTATGGCTACACCTTC. V is TRBV19 and J is TRBJ1-2; D ambiguous. The CDR3 has 14 residues. The V and J ends lost 7 bases and 1 base respectively, with 13 bases between them. CDR1 LNHDA and CDR2 SQIVND come from the germline V gene (reference sequence).

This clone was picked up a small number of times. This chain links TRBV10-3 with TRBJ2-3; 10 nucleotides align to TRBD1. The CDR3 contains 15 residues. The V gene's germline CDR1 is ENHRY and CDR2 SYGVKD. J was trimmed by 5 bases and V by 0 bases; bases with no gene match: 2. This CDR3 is CAISESGTGEDTQYF. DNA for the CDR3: TGTGCCATCAGTGAGTCTGGGACAGGGGAAGATACGCAGTATTTT.

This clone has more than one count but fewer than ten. For the CDR3, the DNA is TGTGCCAGCAGTACCGGGGGACAGGGGAAAGAGACCCAGTACTTC. This gives the protein CASSTGGQGKETQYF. This sequence joins TRBV28 and TRBJ2-5; 10 positions agree with TRBD1. The CDR3 contains 15 residues. Germline trimming cut 5 bases from V and 3 bases from J; bases unmatched to any gene: 6. Germline assignment: CDR1 MDHEN and CDR2 SYDVKM. The full variable domain, with the rest looked up from reference TRBV28 and TRBJ2-5, is DVKVTQSSRYLVKRTGEKVFLECVQDMDHENMFWYRQDPGLGLRLIYFSYDVKMKEKGDIPEGYSVSREKKERFSLILESASTNQTSMYLCASSTGGQGKETQYFGPGTRLLVL.

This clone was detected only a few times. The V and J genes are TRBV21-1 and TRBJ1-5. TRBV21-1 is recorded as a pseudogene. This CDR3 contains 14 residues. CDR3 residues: CATTIGISNQPQHF. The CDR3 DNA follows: TGTGCCACCACCATAGGCATTAGCAATCAGCCCCAGCATTTT.

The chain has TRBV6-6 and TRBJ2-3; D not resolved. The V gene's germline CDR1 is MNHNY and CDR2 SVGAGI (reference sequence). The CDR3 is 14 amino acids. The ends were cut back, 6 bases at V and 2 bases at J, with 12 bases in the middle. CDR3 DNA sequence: TGTGCCAGCAGGCCCCGGGCCTCCACAGATACGCAGTATTTT. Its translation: CASRPRASTDTQYF.

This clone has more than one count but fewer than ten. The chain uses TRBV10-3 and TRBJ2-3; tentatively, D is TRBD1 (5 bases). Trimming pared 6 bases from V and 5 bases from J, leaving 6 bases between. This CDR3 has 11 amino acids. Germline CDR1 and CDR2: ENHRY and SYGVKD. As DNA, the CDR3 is TGTGCCATCAGAGGGGAAGATACGCAGTATTTT. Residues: CAIRGEDTQYF.

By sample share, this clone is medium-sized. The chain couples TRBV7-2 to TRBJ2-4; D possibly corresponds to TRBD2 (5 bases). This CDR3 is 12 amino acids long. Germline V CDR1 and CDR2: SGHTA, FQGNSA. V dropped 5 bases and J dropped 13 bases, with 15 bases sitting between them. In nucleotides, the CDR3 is TGTGCCAGCAGCCCCCACACGGAGGTCCAGTACTTC. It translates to CASSPHTEVQYF.

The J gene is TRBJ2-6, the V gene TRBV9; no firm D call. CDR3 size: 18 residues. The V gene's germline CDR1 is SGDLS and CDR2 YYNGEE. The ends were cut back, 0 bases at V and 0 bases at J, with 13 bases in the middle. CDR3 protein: CASSVAQSAYSGANVLTF. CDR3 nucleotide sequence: TGTGCCAGCAGCGTAGCCCAGTCCGCGTACTCTGGGGCCAACGTCCTGACTTTC.

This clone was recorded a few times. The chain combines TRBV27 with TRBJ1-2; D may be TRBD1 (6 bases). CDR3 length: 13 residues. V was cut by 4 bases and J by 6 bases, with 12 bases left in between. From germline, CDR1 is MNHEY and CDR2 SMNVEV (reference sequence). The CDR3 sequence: CASSSRGPDGYTF. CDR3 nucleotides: TGTGCCAGCAGTTCCCGGGGGCCGGATGGCTACACCTTC.